This T cell receptor (beta chain) was sequenced for a study of CD8 T cells in Susac syndrome. Random-hexamer reverse transcription was applied to roughly 0.5 to 1 ug RNA. Across 54 Vbeta and 13 Jbeta, TCR beta CDR3 was amplified with immunoSEQ multiplex PCR. One entry per CDR3 protein results from TCRdb running MiXCR on the immunoSEQ multiplex PCR reads. The sample yields around 140,000 distinct CDR3 sequences, 95% seen once. The CDR3 has 14 amino acids. The V segment lost 3 bases and the J segment 8 bases; nucleotides outside the gene matches: 7. Germline CDR1 is GTSNPN and CDR2 is SVGIG (reference sequence).

The chain carries TRBV30 and TRBJ1-4; TRBD1 matches 9 bases. The source material was CD4+ T cells from PBMCs. The source of this sequence is a human donor with multiple sclerosis. The CDR3 nucleotides are TGTGCCTGGAGCGCGAACAGGGGGCGAGAAAAACTGTTTTTT. This translates into CAWSANRGREKLFF.